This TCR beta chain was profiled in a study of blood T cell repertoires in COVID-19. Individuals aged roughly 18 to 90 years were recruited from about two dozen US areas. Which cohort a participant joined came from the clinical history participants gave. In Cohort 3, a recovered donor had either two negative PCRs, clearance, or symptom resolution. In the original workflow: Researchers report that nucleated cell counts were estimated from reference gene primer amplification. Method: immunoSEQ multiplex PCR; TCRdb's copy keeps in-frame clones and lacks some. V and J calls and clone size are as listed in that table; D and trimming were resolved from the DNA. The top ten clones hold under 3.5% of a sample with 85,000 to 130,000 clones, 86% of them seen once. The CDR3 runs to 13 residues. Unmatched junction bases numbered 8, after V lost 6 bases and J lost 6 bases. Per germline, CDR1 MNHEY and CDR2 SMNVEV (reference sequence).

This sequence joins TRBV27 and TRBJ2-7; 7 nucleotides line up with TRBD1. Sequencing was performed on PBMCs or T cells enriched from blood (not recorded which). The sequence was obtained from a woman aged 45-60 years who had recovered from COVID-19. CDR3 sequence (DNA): TGTGCCAGCAGGCGACAGGGTGGGTTCGAGCAGTACTTC. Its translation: CASRRQGGFEQYF.